This T cell receptor beta chain was captured by sequencing in a study of persistence of HIV-infected CD4 T cells. About the research overall: Isolated cells were CMV- and HIV-1 Gag-responding CD4+ T cells.

Cells were stimulated with CMV-infected fibroblast lysates at about 9.4 ug/mL. Sorted nonresponding memory CD4+ T cells were CD40L-negative, CD69-negative, CD45RO-high. These HIV-1-infected adults initiated suppressive ART in chronic infection. Plasma HIV-1 RNA stayed below 50 copies/mL for at least 4 years. As for this clone: Its antigen is not identified. A junction end diverges from the germline sequence, so it may reflect a read error.

CDR1 and CDR2 (germline): SSHAT, FNYEAQ (reference sequence). CDR3 length equals 15 residues. Sequencing used immunoSEQ version 4 in survey mode. The method was immunoSEQ multiplex PCR; TCRdb's version includes in-frame clones alone and lacks a portion of them. The sample lists 25,000 to 35,000 clones, roughly four fifths occurring once. This sequence originates from an adult man with HIV who was CMV-seropositive. This rearrangement joins TRBV7-7 to TRBJ2-3; possible D gene TRBD1, 5 bases. The sequencing here drew on CD4+ T cells sorted from PBMCs after approximately 20-hour stimulation, taken from a patient who received antiretroviral therapy. CDR3 DNA: TGTGCTAGCAGCTTAGGGGAACTCTACACAGATACGCAGTATTTT. Translating gives CASSLGELYTDTQYF.